In this sample, the clone carrying this T cell receptor beta chain turned up a few times. What it binds is not known. A 5'RACE template-switching step, the method used to make TCR cDNA, added a universal primer site and UMIs. TCRdb re-analysed the 5' RACE reads in MiXCR, keeping a single row per CDR3 protein. The data show fewer than 400,000 distinct CDR3 sequences, with more than 5.5% seen just once and approximately 15% held by the top ten. This entry is derived from a study of T cells after yellow fever vaccination. Study conclusions and caveats: Although the secondary response was weaker, it peaked faster, at day 5 versus 15. Contaminants from the bulk population, in the form of abundant clonotypes, could be found in FACS-sorted repertoires. Most clones from primary vaccination resurfaced after the booster (96% CD4, around 91% CD8).

Looked up from germline, CDR1 is SGHNT and CDR2 is YYREEE (reference sequence). This CDR3 comprises 11 residues. The germline V and J ends were trimmed by 7 bases and 10 bases, with 9 bases remaining between them. The rearrangement joins TRBV5-4 to TRBJ1-6; D call uncertain. The TCR was taken from a man in his thirties or forties who received the YFV17D yellow fever vaccine. Sample: PBMCs, taken 5 days after the yellow fever booster vaccination. CDR3 sequence reads: CASGVGSPLHF. In DNA, the CDR3 is TGTGCCAGCGGCGTTGGATCACCCCTCCACTTT.